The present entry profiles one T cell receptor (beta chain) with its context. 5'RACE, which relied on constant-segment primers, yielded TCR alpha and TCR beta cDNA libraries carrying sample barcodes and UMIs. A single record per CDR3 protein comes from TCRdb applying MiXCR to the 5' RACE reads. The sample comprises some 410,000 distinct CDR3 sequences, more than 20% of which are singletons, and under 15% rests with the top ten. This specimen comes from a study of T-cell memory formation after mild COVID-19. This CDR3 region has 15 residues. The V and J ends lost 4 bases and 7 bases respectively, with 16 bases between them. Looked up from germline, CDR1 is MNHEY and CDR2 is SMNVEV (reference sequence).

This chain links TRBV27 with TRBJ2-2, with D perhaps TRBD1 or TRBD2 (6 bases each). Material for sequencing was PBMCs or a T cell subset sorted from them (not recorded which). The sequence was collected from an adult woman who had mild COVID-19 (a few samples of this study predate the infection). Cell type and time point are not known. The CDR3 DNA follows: TGTGCCAGCAGTTCCCTAAGGGGGGCAGTCGGGGAGCTGTTTTTT. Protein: CASSSLRGAVGELFF.